This T cell receptor (beta chain) was observed in a study of Tregs in tolerant kidney transplant recipients. CDR1 is MDHEN and CDR2 is SYDVKM in the germline V gene. The CDR3 totals 12 residues. V gave up 6 bases and J gave up 6 bases, with 9 bases separating them. Study conclusions and caveats: Changing PCR primers prevented nucleotide comparison between some patients' samples.

Comments on this clone: Its antigen is not identified.

Related graft donors supplied nonmyeloablative bone marrow transplants, and mixed chimerism was transient. TCRdb's copy holds only in-frame clones and misses some; the assay was immunoSEQ multiplex PCR. The table includes about 81,000 clones, about 91% detected once. The TCR comes from a human patient who received a combined kidney and bone marrow transplant. Some T cells may trace back to the graft donor. The rearrangement joins TRBV28 to TRBJ2-4, with D tentatively TRBD1 (5 bases). The material sequenced was CD4+ T cells from blood (PBMCs), taken 24 months after the transplant. Here the CDR3 reads CASRRGLNIQYF. In nucleotides, the CDR3 is TGTGCCAGCAGAAGGGGCTTAAACATTCAGTACTTC. The full variable domain, rest sourced from reference TRBV28 and TRBJ2-4, is DVKVTQSSRYLVKRTGEKVFLECVQDMDHENMFWYRQDPGLGLRLIYFSYDVKMKEKGDIPEGYSVSREKKERFSLILESASTNQTSMYLCASRRGLNIQYFGAGTRLSVL.